This TCR beta chain was identified in a study of graft-versus-host responses after intestinal transplantation. Study-level information: Tacrolimus and steroids were given for about 3 years to all recipients after anti-thymocyte globulin induction.

Sequenced by immunoSEQ multiplex PCR; TCRdb stores in-frame clones only, minus some. Among about 15,000 clones listed, about 89% were seen once. The source of this sequence is a human patient who received an intestinal transplant, so some T cells may come from the graft donor. Here the sequenced sample was bone marrow, taken more than 120 days after intestinal transplantation.

The CDR3 sequence: CASSSSFAGGAYNEQFF. Here the CDR3 DNA reads TGTGCCAGTAGTAGTTCCTTTGCGGGAGGTGCCTACAATGAGCAGTTCTTC. This chain uses TRBV19 with TRBJ2-1; 8 nucleotides line up with TRBD2. CDR1 and CDR2 from the germline V gene are LNHDA and SQIVND (reference sequence). The CDR3 runs 17 residues. The V gene end was trimmed by 4 bases and the J gene end by 2 bases; junction bases not matched to a gene: 10.